The T cell receptor (beta chain) described here comes from a study of neoadjuvant anti-PD-1 for oral cavity cancer. The CDR3 runs to 16 residues. The ends were cut back, 0 bases at V and 0 bases at J, with 9 bases in the middle. The germline CDR1 and CDR2 sequences are MNHEY and SVGAGI. Assay used: immunoSEQ multiplex PCR; TCRdb lists only in-frame clones, some missing. Of some 6,700 clones listed, around 45% are singletons. The TCR sequence derives from a person aged 35-79 years with oral cavity squamous cell carcinoma. This chain uses TRBV6-5 with TRBJ2-1; D perhaps matches TRBD2 (5 bases). Sequenced material: tumor tissue, taken before nivolumab (anti-PD-1) treatment. The CDR3: CASSYSRGSSYNEQFF. CDR3 sequence (DNA): TGTGCCAGCAGTTACTCGAGAGGGAGCTCCTACAATGAGCAGTTCTTC.